What follows are 9 T cell receptor beta chains derived from one specimen sequenced in a study of long-term antiretroviral therapy in people with HIV. The authors ran the immunoSEQ assay, v3.0, at survey level. The assay was immunoSEQ multiplex PCR, and TCRdb's table has in-frame clones only and misses some. The data contain roughly 29,000 clones, over 90% of them seen just once; the ten biggest clones take up approximately 2.8%. The sequenced sample was unsorted PBMCs, obtained 5.3 years after starting antiretroviral therapy. These receptors were taken from a man in his forties or fifties with HIV.

This chain joins TRBV6-5 and TRBJ1-3; D remains ambiguous. CDR1 and CDR2 from the germline V gene are MNHEY and SVGAGI. The CDR3 extends over 13 amino acids. The V end lost 6 bases, the J end lost 8 bases, and 14 bases lay between the germline ends. This chain's CDR3 is CASRTTPMDTIYF. The CDR3 DNA reads as TGTGCCAGCAGAACGACCCCTATGGACACCATATATTTT.

V gene TRBV27 combines with J gene TRBJ1-5, with D perhaps TRBD1 (6 bases). Germline assignment: CDR1 MNHEY and CDR2 SMNVEV (reference sequence). V was shortened by 5 bases and J by 4 bases, with 18 bases between the two germline ends. The CDR3 runs 16 residues. As DNA, the CDR3 is TGTGCCAGCAGTAGGACCCTTTCGGGGGCGAATCAGCCCCAGCATTTT. It translates to CASSRTLSGANQPQHF.

The genes are TRBV7-9 and TRBJ2-5, with 8 nucleotides matching TRBD2. Germline V lookup: CDR1 SEHNR, CDR2 FQNEAQ (reference sequence). V gave up 5 bases and J gave up 5 bases; unmatched junction bases: 7. This CDR3 is 14 amino acids long. The CDR3 nucleotides read TGTGCCAGCAGCGCCGGGGGGGGGCTGGAGACCCAGTACTTC. Translating gives CASSAGGGLETQYF.

The rearrangement joins TRBV11-2 to TRBJ1-1; D is undetermined. The CDR3 consists of 15 residues. V was shortened by 5 bases and J by 2 bases, with 15 bases between the two germline ends. Germline V lookup: CDR1 SGHAT, CDR2 FQNNGV. CDR3 in DNA: TGTGCCAGCAGCGATCATCAGCGAACCAACACTGAAGCTTTCTTT. Amino acid sequence: CASSDHQRTNTEAFF.

V and J are TRBV4-2 and TRBJ2-3; 7 bases map to TRBD1. The V gene's germline CDR1 is LGHNA and CDR2 YNFKEQ. The J segment lost 4 bases and the V segment lost 0 bases, leaving 13 bases of the junction unmatched. This CDR3 is built from 18 residues. CDR3 region: CASSQDRDRIMHSDTQYF. CDR3 nucleotides: TGTGCCAGCAGCCAAGACCGGGACAGAATAATGCACTCAGATACGCAGTATTTT.

This clone was counted once. The chain joins TRBV2 to TRBJ2-7; D gene unclear. CDR3 length: 13 residues. Germline V gene lookup returns CDR1 SNHLY and CDR2 FYNNEI. The V end was cut by 3 bases, the J end by 0 bases, with 6 bases between. The CDR3 bases are TGTGCCAGCAGTGAGGTCAGCTCCTACGAGCAGTACTTC. It specifies CASSEVSSYEQYF.

This rearrangement joins TRBV9 to TRBJ2-7; 11 bases fit TRBD1. This CDR3 has 15 amino acids. Trimming cost V 0 bases and J 5 bases; bases outside gene matches: 4. From germline, CDR1 is SGDLS and CDR2 YYNGEE. CDR3 in DNA: TGTGCCAGCAGCGTAGTCGGACAGGGGGCGGACGAGCAGTACTTC. This codes for CASSVVGQGADEQYF.

The genes are TRBV29-1 and TRBJ2-1; D is unclear. The germline V and J ends were trimmed by 5 bases and 7 bases, with 6 bases remaining between them. Looked up from germline, CDR1 is SQVTM and CDR2 is ANQGSEA. CDR3 size: 10 residues. The DNA for the CDR3 is TGCAGCGTTCGCAGGAATGAGCAGTTCTTC. This encodes CSVRRNEQFF.

This rearrangement joins TRBV11-2 to TRBJ2-3; TRBD2 agrees at 11 bases. V shed 1 base and J 3 bases; nucleotides not matched to a gene: 6. Germline-derived CDR1 and CDR2 are SGHAT and FQNNGV. CDR3 size: 17 residues. CDR3 residues: CASSLAPGLAVTDTQYF. The CDR3 bases are TGTGCCAGCAGCTTAGCCCCGGGACTAGCGGTTACAGATACGCAGTATTTT.